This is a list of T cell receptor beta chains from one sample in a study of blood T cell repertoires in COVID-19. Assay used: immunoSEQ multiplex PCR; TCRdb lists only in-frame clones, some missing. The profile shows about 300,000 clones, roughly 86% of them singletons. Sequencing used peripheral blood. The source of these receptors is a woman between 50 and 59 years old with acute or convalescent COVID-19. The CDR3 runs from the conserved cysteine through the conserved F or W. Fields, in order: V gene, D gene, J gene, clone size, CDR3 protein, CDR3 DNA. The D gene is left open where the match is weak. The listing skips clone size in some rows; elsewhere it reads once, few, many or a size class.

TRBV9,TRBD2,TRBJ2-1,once,CASSTSGRGSNEQFF,TGTGCCAGCAGCACTAGCGGGAGAGGGAGCAATGAGCAGTTCTTC
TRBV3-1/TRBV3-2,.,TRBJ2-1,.,CASSQATVYNEQFF,TGTGCCAGCAGCCAAGCGACAGTCTACAATGAGCAGTTCTTC
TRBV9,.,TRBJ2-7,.,CASSIRPARQYEQYF,TGTGCCAGCAGCATCAGACCCGCTCGACAGTACGAGCAGTACTTC
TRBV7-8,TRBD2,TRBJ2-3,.,CASSLKQLAGLIRIGTDTQYF,TGTGCCAGCAGCTTAAAGCAACTAGCGGGACTTATCAGAATTGGCACAGATACGCAGTATTTT
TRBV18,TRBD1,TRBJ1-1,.,CASSLQGTGEAFF,TGTGCCAGCTCACTACAAGGGACAGGAGAAGCTTTCTTT
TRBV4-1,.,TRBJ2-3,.,CASSQDGRQRWTDTQYF,TGCGCCAGCAGCCAAGATGGGAGACAAAGGTGGACAGATACGCAGTATTTT
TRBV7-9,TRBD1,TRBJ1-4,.,CASSLSQGNEKLFF,TGTGCCAGCAGCTTATCACAGGGGAATGAAAAACTGTTTTTT
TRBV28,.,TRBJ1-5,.,CASTDWVGNQPQHF,TGTGCCAGCACGGACTGGGTGGGCAATCAGCCCCAGCATTTT
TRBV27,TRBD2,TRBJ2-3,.,CASSSTSGSTDTQYF,TGTGCCAGCAGTTCGACTAGCGGGAGCACAGATACGCAGTATTTT
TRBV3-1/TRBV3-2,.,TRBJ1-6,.,CASSQELGSPLHF,TGTGCCAGCAGCCAAGAACTAGGTTCACCCCTCCACTTT
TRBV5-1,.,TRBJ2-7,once,CASSRTGDWEQYF,TGCGCCAGCAGCCGTACGGGAGACTGGGAGCAGTACTTC
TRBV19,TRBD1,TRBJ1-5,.,CASRDREGQPQHF,TGTGCCAGTAGGGACAGGGAGGGTCAGCCCCAGCATTTT
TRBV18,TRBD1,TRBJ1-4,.,CASSQDRGGEKLFF,TGTGCCAGCTCACAGGACAGGGGAGGTGAAAAACTGTTTTTT
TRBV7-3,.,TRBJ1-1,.,CASSLQVNTEAFF,TGTGCCAGCAGCTTACAGGTGAACACTGAAGCTTTCTTT
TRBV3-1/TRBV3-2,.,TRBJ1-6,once,CASSQESARKSSYNSPLHF,TGTGCCAGCAGCCAAGAAAGCGCACGAAAGAGCTCCTATAATTCACCCCTCCACTTT
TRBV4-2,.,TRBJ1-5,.,CASSQVGRGKQPQHF,TGTGCCAGCAGCCAAGTGGGAAGGGGAAAGCAGCCCCAGCATTTT
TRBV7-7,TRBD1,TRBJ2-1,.,CASSEEGRGREQFF,TGTGCCAGCAGCGAGGAGGGCAGGGGGCGTGAGCAGTTCTTC
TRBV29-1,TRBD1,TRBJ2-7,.,CSFASRDSTYEQYF,TGCAGCTTTGCAAGCCGGGACAGCACCTACGAGCAGTACTTC
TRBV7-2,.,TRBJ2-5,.,CASSSYTAGETQYF,TGTGCCAGCAGCTCCTATACGGCGGGAGAGACCCAGTACTTC
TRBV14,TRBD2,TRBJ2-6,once,CASSQVPSGWSETNVLTF,TGTGCCAGCAGCCAAGTCCCTAGCGGATGGTCTGAGACCAACGTCCTGACTTTC